This is a list of T cell receptor beta chains from one sample in a study of PD-L1 blockade in urothelial cancer. Profiling relied on immunoSEQ multiplex PCR, and the TCRdb table lists in-frame clones only, not all of them. The data show about 130,000 clones, with approximately 84% seen just once and 3.2% held by the top ten. The sequencing used PBMCs, collected around atezolizumab (anti-PD-L1) treatment. The receptors were sampled from a man aged 45-60 years with urothelial cancer. The CDR3 runs from the conserved cysteine through the conserved F or W. The D gene is left open where the match is weak. Size values are once, few and many counts, or a class for expanded clones, and some rows have none.

many,TRBV30,TRBD1,TRBJ2-7,CAWVPGQGAREQYF,TGTGCCTGGGTGCCAGGACAGGGGGCAAGGGAGCAGTACTTC
few,TRBV19,.,TRBJ2-1,CASSISYNEQFF,TGTGCCAGTAGTATCTCGTACAATGAGCAGTTCTTC
once,TRBV6-5,.,TRBJ2-3,CASSSSDTQYF,TGTGCCAGCAGCAGTTCAGATACGCAGTATTTT
.,TRBV5-1,TRBD2,TRBJ2-7,CASSSFNRGGTYEQYF,TGCGCCAGCAGCTCGTTTAACCGCGGGGGGACCTACGAGCAGTACTTC
.,TRBV30,TRBD1,TRBJ1-5,CAWSAGGKGPQHF,TGTGCCTGGAGTGCAGGGGGCAAAGGGCCCCAGCATTTT
.,TRBV6-6,TRBD2,TRBJ2-7,CASSYSTSGSYF,TGTGCCAGCAGTTACTCGACTAGCGGGAGTTACTTC
.,TRBV28,TRBD2,TRBJ2-7,CASRKSLAGVYEQYF,TGTGCCAGCAGAAAATCACTAGCGGGAGTTTACGAGCAGTACTTC
.,TRBV30,TRBD2,TRBJ2-1,CAWSTGLAGLKQFF,TGTGCCTGGAGTACGGGACTAGCGGGACTTAAGCAGTTCTTC
once,TRBV6-6,.,TRBJ1-1,CASTLKEGGGSEAFF,TGTGCCAGCACTTTGAAGGAGGGCGGGGGTTCTGAAGCTTTCTTT
.,TRBV6-1,TRBD2,TRBJ2-1,CATTGGGLYNEQFF,TGTGCCACAACCGGGGGGGGGCTCTACAATGAGCAGTTCTTC
.,TRBV6-6,.,TRBJ1-1,CASSYREVRDTEAFF,TGTGCCAGCAGTTACAGGGAGGTGAGGGACACTGAAGCTTTCTTT
.,TRBV9,TRBD2,TRBJ2-1,CASSMTSGDYNEQFF,TGTGCCAGCAGCATGACTAGCGGGGATTACAATGAGCAGTTCTTC
.,TRBV2,.,TRBJ1-2,CASREQGLTNYGYTF,TGTGCCAGCAGGGAACAGGGACTCACTAACTATGGCTACACCTTC
.,TRBV30,TRBD2,TRBJ2-5,CAWSPLAGPQETQYF,TGTGCCTGGAGTCCCCTAGCGGGCCCTCAAGAGACCCAGTACTTC
once,TRBV28,.,TRBJ1-1,CASHNRYTEAFF,TGTGCCAGCCACAACAGGTACACTGAAGCTTTCTTT
.,TRBV2,TRBD2,TRBJ2-1,CASRGREFYEQFF,TGTGCCAGCAGGGGGCGGGAGTTTTATGAGCAGTTCTTC
.,TRBV7-6,.,TRBJ2-3,CASSLGANRSTDTQYF,TGTGCCAGCAGCTTAGGAGCGAATCGTAGCACAGATACGCAGTATTTT
.,TRBV18,TRBD2,TRBJ2-1,CASSPGTSGRPHNEQFF,TGTGCCAGCTCACCCGGGACTAGCGGGAGGCCCCACAATGAGCAGTTCTTC
.,TRBV4-2,TRBD2,TRBJ2-3,CASCSEGLTDTQYF,TGTGCCAGCTGTTCCGAGGGACTAACAGATACGCAGTATTTT
.,TRBV6-6,.,TRBJ1-2,CATKNNYGYAF,TGTGCCACCAAGAATAACTATGGCTACGCCTTC
.,TRBV7-2,TRBD2,TRBJ2-1,CASSTRGVNEQFF,TGTGCCAGCAGCACACGGGGGGTCAATGAGCAGTTCTTC
.,TRBV10-3,.,TRBJ2-5,CAISPQGAPETQYF,TGTGCCATCAGTCCCCAGGGTGCGCCAGAGACCCAGTACTTC
.,TRBV25-1,.,TRBJ2-3,CASSELRGDTQYF,TGTGCCAGCAGTGAATTGCGAGGAGATACGCAGTATTTT
.,TRBV7-2,TRBD1,TRBJ2-1,CASSPGTGKASRFF,TGTGCCAGCAGCCCCGGGACAGGGAAGGCTAGTAGGTTCTTC
.,TRBV19,TRBD2,TRBJ2-7,CASSFLAGGPYEQYF,TGTGCCAGTAGTTTTTTAGCGGGAGGGCCCTACGAGCAGTACTTC
.,TRBV6-5,.,TRBJ1-1,CASSRGTPALAFF,TGTGCCAGCAGCCGCGGGACCCCGGCCTTAGCTTTCTTT
once,TRBV7-2,TRBD2,TRBJ2-3,CASSLVVVAGGSTDTQYF,TGTGCCAGCAGCTTAGTCGTGGTAGCGGGAGGGAGCACAGATACGCAGTATTTT
.,TRBV5-4,.,TRBJ2-1,CASSPRDSYNEQFF,TGTGCCAGCAGCCCCCGGGACTCGTACAATGAGCAGTTCTTC
.,TRBV27,TRBD2,TRBJ2-2,CASRGSGGGGELFF,TGTGCCAGCAGAGGCTCGGGGGGGGGCGGGGAGCTGTTTTTT
.,TRBV6-5,.,TRBJ2-7,CASSYSGRNYEQYF,TGTGCCAGCAGTTACTCGGGCCGAAACTACGAGCAGTACTTC
.,TRBV28,TRBD1,TRBJ1-4,CASSLDREEKLFF,TGTGCCAGCAGCCTGGACAGGGAAGAAAAACTGTTTTTT
.,TRBV19,.,TRBJ1-6,CASSNQNNSPLHF,TGTGCCAGTAGTAACCAGAATAATTCACCCCTCCACTTT
.,TRBV5-1,.,TRBJ2-5,CASSALGGETQYF,TGCGCCAGCAGCGCCCTTGGGGGGGAGACCCAGTACTTC
.,TRBV19,.,TRBJ2-2,CASSMGAVNTGELFF,TGTGCCAGTAGTATGGGAGCAGTGAACACCGGGGAGCTGTTTTTT
many,TRBV11-3,TRBD1,TRBJ1-5,CASRPGGWRFSNQPQHF,TGTGCCAGCAGACCAGGGGGTTGGAGATTTAGCAATCAGCCCCAGCATTTT
.,TRBV18,.,TRBJ1-6,CASSPVAGQNSPLHF,TGTGCCAGCTCACCAGTGGCTGGACAGAATTCACCCCTCCACTTT
.,TRBV5-1,TRBD1,TRBJ1-2,CASSGQGAMDYTF,TGCGCCAGCAGCGGACAGGGGGCCATGGACTACACCTTC
.,TRBV7-6,.,TRBJ1-1,CASSSGLREAFF,TGTGCCAGCAGCTCCGGACTCAGGGAAGCTTTCTTT
few,TRBV7-9,TRBD1,TRBJ1-5,CASSLSSGQGQPQHF,TGTGCCAGCAGCTTAAGTTCCGGACAGGGTCAGCCCCAGCATTTT
.,TRBV18,.,TRBJ2-1,CASSPQAASLYNEQFF,TGTGCCAGCTCACCTCAGGCCGCGTCTTTATACAATGAGCAGTTCTTC
.,TRBV30,.,TRBJ1-3,CAWSVRARDTIYF,TGTGCCTGGAGTGTCAGGGCTCGGGACACCATATATTTT
.,TRBV2,TRBD1,TRBJ1-6,CASLWGGTGDSPLHF,TGTGCCAGCCTCTGGGGAGGGACAGGGGATTCACCCCTCCACTTT
.,TRBV19,TRBD1,TRBJ1-5,CASSRTGSGNQPQHF,TGTGCCAGTAGTAGGACAGGGTCCGGCAATCAGCCCCAGCATTTT
.,TRBV11-2,.,TRBJ1-2,CASSSGLVGGYTF,TGTGCCAGCAGCAGCGGACTAGTGGGCGGCTACACCTTC
.,TRBV27,TRBD2,TRBJ2-7,CASSRQAGENEQYF,TGTGCCAGCAGTCGTCAAGCGGGAGAGAACGAGCAGTACTTC
.,TRBV5-4,TRBD1,TRBJ1-4,CASSLQGANEKLFF,TGTGCCAGCAGCTTACAGGGGGCTAATGAAAAACTGTTTTTT
once,TRBV9,TRBD2,TRBJ2-1,CASSVGAGVVIDEQFF,TGTGCCAGCAGCGTAGGGGCGGGAGTCGTTATAGATGAGCAGTTCTTC
once,TRBV29-1,.,TRBJ2-3,CSAKGGAGKDTQYF,TGCAGCGCCAAAGGAGGGGCAGGGAAAGATACGCAGTATTTT
.,TRBV18,TRBD1,TRBJ1-3,CASSSYRTGGPYSGNTIYF,TGTGCCAGCTCATCATACAGGACAGGAGGACCCTACTCTGGAAACACCATATATTTT
.,TRBV2,.,TRBJ2-7,CASSEAPGDSYEQYF,TGTGCCAGCAGTGAAGCGCCGGGAGACTCCTACGAGCAGTACTTC
once,TRBV5-6,.,TRBJ1-5,CASSTTGLSNQPQHF,TGTGCCAGCAGCACAACAGGGCTTAGCAATCAGCCCCAGCATTTT
once,TRBV2,.,TRBJ2-5,CASSRRHQETQYF,TGTGCCAGCAGTCGGCGGCACCAAGAGACCCAGTACTTC